Shown below are 10 T cell receptor beta chains from a single sample sequenced in a study of T cell responses to AZD1222 COVID-19 vaccine. The protocol was immunoSEQ multiplex PCR, while the TCRdb copy is restricted to in-frame clones and leaves out a portion. Of approximately 100,000 clones in the sample, about 85% are singletons; the top ten hold roughly 4.7%. The input for sequencing was peripheral blood, taken 28 days after the second AZD1222 dose. The receptor set was obtained from an adult who received the AZD1222 COVID-19 vaccine.

The chain combines TRBV6-1 with TRBJ1-2; 11 bases are shared with TRBD1. The CDR3 sequence is 17 residues long. V trimming: 4 bases; J trimming: 4 bases; junction bases outside the gene matches: 11. Per germline, CDR1 MNHNS and CDR2 SASEGT. The CDR3: CASSGRTGGERRYGYTF. The CDR3 DNA sequence: TGTGCCAGCAGTGGAAGGACAGGGGGCGAACGGCGCTATGGCTACACCTTC.

This chain joins TRBV29-1 and TRBJ2-5, with 9 positions matching TRBD1. In germline, CDR1 is SQVTM, CDR2 ANQGSEA. CDR3 size: 12 residues. V shed 6 bases, J shed 3 bases, and the junction held 2 bases outside the gene matches. In DNA, the CDR3 is TGCAGCGTAAGGACAGGGGAAGAGACCCAGTACTTC. It specifies CSVRTGEETQYF.

The V call is TRBV7-8, the J call TRBJ1-1; possibly TRBD1 for D (5 bases). V lost 5 bases to trimming and J lost 0 bases, with 7 bases between them. Germline-derived CDR1 and CDR2 are SGHVS and FQNEAQ. The CDR3 runs 13 residues. CDR3 sequence (DNA): TGTGCCAGCAGCCAGGGCATGAACACTGAAGCTTTCTTT. It specifies CASSQGMNTEAFF. The whole variable domain, filled in from reference TRBV7-8 and TRBJ1-1, reads GAGVSQSPRYKVAKRGQDVALRCDPISGHVSLFWYQQALGQGPEFLTYFQNEAQLDKSGLPSDRFFAERPEGSVSTLKIQRTQQEDSAVYLCASSQGMNTEAFFGQGTRLTVV.

This clone was seen a single time. The V call is TRBV5-5, the J call TRBJ2-5; D gene uncertain. The CDR3 covers 16 residues. The germline V gene has CDR1 SGHKS and CDR2 YYEKEE (reference sequence). The V and J ends lost 2 bases and 5 bases respectively, with 19 bases between them. CDR3 DNA sequence: TGTGCCAGCAGCTTCGGTACAGTCCTAGGACGGGAGACCCAGTACTTC. Translating it yields CASSFGTVLGRETQYF.

The V and J genes are TRBV7-9 and TRBJ2-2; D gene ambiguous. This CDR3 has 16 amino acids. Per the germline V gene, CDR1 is SEHNR and CDR2 is FQNEAQ (reference sequence). Deletions cut 8 bases from V and 5 bases from J, with 21 bases between. The CDR3 sequence: CASRAPFRLDTGELFF. The DNA of the CDR3 is TGTGCCAGCCGGGCCCCGTTCCGGCTTGATACCGGGGAGCTGTTTTTT.

J is TRBJ1-1 and V is TRBV12-3 or TRBV12-4; the match to TRBD1 covers 7 bases. This CDR3 comprises 13 residues. Trimming at V came to 5 bases and at J to 8 bases, leaving 8 bases not matched to a gene. DNA for the CDR3: TGTGCCAGCAGTATCAGACAGGGAGGGGAAGCTTTCTTT. It encodes CASSIRQGGEAFF.

Concerning this clone itself: The junction departs from germline at one end; a sequencing error may be responsible. The rearrangement links TRBV6-5 to TRBJ2-1; the match to TRBD2 covers 9 bases. The CDR3 extends over 16 amino acids. Germline CDR1 MNHEY, CDR2 SVGAGI. The DNA of the CDR3 is TGTACCAGCAGTTACCGTCCTAGCGGGATCTACAATGAGCAGTTCTTC. It encodes CTSSYRPSGIYNEQFF.

The rearrangement links TRBV25-1 to TRBJ2-7; 9 bases are shared with TRBD1. Germline CDR1 reads MGHDK; CDR2 reads SYGVNS. CDR3 length: 14 amino acids. J lost 4 bases, V lost 3 bases, and 4 bases had no gene match. CDR3 amino acids: CASSDEGTGYEQYF. CDR3 bases: TGTGCCAGCAGTGACGAGGGGACAGGGTACGAGCAGTACTTC.

This clone was detected only once. The genes are TRBV24-1 and TRBJ2-1, with 8 bases aligning to TRBD2. The CDR3 length is 16 residues. Germline CDR1 reads KGHDR; CDR2 reads SFDVKD. V lost 3 bases and J lost 6; bases outside the gene matches: 9. CDR3 in amino acids: CATSDAGISGVNEQFF. CDR3 sequence (DNA): TGTGCCACCAGTGATGCCGGAATTAGCGGGGTCAATGAGCAGTTCTTC.

The table lists this clone with a count of one. The chain uses TRBV7-2 and TRBJ2-7; 10 nucleotides match TRBD2. The germline V gene encodes CDR1 SGHTA and CDR2 FQGNSA. This CDR3 is 15 amino acids long. V was pared by 2 bases and J by 3 bases, with 4 bases of the junction left unmatched. CDR3 nucleotides: TGTGCCAGCAGCTTAACCGGACTAGCGGTCTACGAGCAGTACTTC. Its protein product is CASSLTGLAVYEQYF.